There are a few counts of the clone carrying this TCR beta chain. Its antigen is still unknown. PCR used 60 Vbeta primers and 13 Jbeta primers. The method was immunoSEQ multiplex PCR; TCRdb's version includes in-frame clones alone and lacks a portion of them. Among over 150,000 clones listed, roughly 80% were seen once. CDR3 size: 13 residues. Germline assignment: CDR1 GTSNPN and CDR2 SVGIG (reference sequence). Trimming left V 4 bases short and J 0 bases short, with 10 bases between. The data were obtained in a study of cytomegalovirus exposure and HLA in healthy donors. Notes on the study in general: Most of the TCR beta V segments (in an earlier analysis) were productive either about 90% or about 30% of the time. Indistinguishable V segments such as TRBV6-2 and TRBV6-3 were excluded.

V usage is TRBV30 and J usage is TRBJ2-7; a weak D match, TRBD2 (5 bases). This sequence originates from a man aged 25 to 40 in good health and CMV-seropositive. Source material: PBMCs. The CDR3 reads CAWTEASSYEQYF. The CDR3 DNA reads TGTGCCTGGACGGAGGCAAGCTCCTACGAGCAGTACTTC.